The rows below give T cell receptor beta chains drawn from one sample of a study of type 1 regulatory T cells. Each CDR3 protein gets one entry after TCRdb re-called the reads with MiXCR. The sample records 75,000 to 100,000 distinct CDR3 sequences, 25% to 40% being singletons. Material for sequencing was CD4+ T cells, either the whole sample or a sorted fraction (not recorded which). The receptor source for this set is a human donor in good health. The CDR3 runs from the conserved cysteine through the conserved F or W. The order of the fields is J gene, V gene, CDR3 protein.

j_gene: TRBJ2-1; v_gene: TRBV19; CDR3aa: CASSFGLQGSDEQFF
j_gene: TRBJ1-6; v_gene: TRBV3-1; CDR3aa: CASSQGAILDSPLHF
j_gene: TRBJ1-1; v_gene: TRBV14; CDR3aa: CASSQVRGHSEAFF
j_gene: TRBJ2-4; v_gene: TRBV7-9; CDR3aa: CASSIRTGGDGAKNIQYF
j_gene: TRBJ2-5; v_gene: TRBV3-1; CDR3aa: CASSQDRETQYF
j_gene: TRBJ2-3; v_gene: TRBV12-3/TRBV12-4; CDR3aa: CASSLVEVAGVADTQYF
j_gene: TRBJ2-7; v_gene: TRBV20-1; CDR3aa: CSAPTGGYPSYEQYF
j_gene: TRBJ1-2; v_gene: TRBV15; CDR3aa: CATSLGARGIDTF
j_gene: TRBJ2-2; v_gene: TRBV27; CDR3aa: CASSFRGLAPGTGELFF
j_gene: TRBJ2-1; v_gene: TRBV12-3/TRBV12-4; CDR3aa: CASTLAGVVGDEQFF
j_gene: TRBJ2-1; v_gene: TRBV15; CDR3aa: CATSGGQGYEQFF
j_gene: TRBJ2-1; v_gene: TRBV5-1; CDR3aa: CASSLVTSSYNEQFF
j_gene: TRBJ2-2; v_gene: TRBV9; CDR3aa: CASSVAIADYTEELFF
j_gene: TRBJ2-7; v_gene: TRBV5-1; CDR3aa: CASSLDSGRGYEQYF
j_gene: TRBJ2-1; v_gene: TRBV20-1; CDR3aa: CSASGSGRAYSEQFF
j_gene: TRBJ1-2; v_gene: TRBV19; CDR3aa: CASTAISRTNANYGYTF
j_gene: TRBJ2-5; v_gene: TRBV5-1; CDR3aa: CASSSGLAGENSETQYF
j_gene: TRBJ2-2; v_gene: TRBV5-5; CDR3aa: CASSLEQSLDPGELFF
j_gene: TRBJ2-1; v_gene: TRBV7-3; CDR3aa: CASSSRTSGRGEQFF
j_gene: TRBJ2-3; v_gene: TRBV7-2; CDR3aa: CASSLAGTSGMADTQYF
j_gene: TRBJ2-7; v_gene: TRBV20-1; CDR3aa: CSARAPSDEQYF
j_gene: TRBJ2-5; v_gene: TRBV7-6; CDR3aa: CAESGGQGKETQYF
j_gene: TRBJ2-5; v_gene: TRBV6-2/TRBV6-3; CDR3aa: CASTPGQQSTQYF
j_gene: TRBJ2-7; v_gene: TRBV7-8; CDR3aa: CASSLRLGYEQYF
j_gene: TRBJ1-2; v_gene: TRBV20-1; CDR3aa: CSASEGGQLYGYTF
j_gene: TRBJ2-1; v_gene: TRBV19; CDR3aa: CASSSGLSYNEQFF
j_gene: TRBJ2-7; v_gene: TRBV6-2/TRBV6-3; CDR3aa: CASSPSYEQYF
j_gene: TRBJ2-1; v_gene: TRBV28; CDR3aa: CASTEDRGGNEQFF
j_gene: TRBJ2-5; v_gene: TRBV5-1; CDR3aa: CASSFNSQETQYF
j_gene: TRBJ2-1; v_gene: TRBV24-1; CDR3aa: CATSDPSGGNIHEQFF
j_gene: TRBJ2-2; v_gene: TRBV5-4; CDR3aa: CASSPPGQGAGELFF
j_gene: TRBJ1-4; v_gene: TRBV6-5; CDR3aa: CASSTSDRAHEKLFF
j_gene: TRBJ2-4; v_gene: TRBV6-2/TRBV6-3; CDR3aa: CGSSYRVLNIQYF
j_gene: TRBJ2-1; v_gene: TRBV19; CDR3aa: CASNPGLAVGEQFF
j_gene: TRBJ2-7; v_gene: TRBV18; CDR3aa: CASSLRTGGGYEQYF
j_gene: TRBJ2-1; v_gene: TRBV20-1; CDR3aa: CSATQVGRGQFF
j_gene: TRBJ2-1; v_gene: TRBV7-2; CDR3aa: CASSLGRFNEQFF
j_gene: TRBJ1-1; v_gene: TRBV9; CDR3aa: CASSPDLQENTEAFF
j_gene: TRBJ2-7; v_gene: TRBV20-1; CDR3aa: CSARDRYGDPAYEQYF
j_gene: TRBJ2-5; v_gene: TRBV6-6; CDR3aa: CASSGGTSGHQETQYF
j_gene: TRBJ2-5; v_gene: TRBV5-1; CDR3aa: CASSLGRLETQYF
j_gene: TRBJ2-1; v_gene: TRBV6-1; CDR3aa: CASSEWPGLGEQFF
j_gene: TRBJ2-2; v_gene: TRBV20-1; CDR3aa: CSAPTGTRETGKLFF
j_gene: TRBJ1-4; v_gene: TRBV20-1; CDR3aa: CSARVERAPGLATNEKLFF
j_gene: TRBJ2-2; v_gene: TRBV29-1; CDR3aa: CSVAGGVHTGELFF
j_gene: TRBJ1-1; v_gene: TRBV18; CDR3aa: CASSPETGATEAFF
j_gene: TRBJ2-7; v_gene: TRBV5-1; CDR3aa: CASADGGGYEQYF
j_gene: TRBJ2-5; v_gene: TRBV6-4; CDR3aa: CASTLQGAETQYF